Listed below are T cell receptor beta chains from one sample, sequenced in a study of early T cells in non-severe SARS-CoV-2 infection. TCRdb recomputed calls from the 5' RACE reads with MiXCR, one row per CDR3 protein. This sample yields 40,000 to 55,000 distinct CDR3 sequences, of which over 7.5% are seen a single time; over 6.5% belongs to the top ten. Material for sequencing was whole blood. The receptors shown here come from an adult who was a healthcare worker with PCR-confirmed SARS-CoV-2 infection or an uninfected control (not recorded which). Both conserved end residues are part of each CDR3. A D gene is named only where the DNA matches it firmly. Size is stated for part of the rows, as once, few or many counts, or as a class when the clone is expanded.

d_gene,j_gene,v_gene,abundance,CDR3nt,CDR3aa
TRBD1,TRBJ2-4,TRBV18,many,TGTGCCAGCTCACCTGGGACAGGGAGCAAAAACATTCAGTACTTC,CASSPGTGSKNIQYF
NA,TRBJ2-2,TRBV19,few,TGTGCCAGTAGTATAGTGCCGCCCGGGGAGCTGTTTTTT,CASSIVPPGELFF
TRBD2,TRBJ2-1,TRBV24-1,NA,TGTGCCACCAGTCGGGGGGGATATGAGCAGTTCTTC,CATSRGGYEQFF
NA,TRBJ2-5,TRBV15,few,TGTGCCACCAGCAGAGATCTGGGGGAGACCCAGTACTTC,CATSRDLGETQYF
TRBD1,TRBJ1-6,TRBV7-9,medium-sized,TGTGCCAGCAGCCTGGGGACAGCGACCTATAATTCACCCCTCCACTTT,CASSLGTATYNSPLHF
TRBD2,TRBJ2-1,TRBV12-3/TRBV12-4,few,TGTGCCAGCAGTTCTAGCGGGAGCCCCAATGAGCAGTTCTTC,CASSSSGSPNEQFF
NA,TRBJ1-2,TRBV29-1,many,TGCTCCACGAGCGGGTTCCCAGACAGGACCTATGGCTACACCTTC,CSTSGFPDRTYGYTF
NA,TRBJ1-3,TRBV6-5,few,TGTGCCAGCAGTCCCCTGGACAGCTCTGGAAACACCATATATTTT,CASSPLDSSGNTIYF
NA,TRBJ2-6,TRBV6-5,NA,TGTGCCAGCAGTAGGCATTCTGGGGCCAACGTCCTGACTTTC,CASSRHSGANVLTF
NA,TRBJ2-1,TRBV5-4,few,TGTGCCAGCAGATGGGGTCGGAATGAGCAGTTCTTC,CASRWGRNEQFF
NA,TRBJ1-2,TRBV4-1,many,TGCGCCAGCAGCCAAGAAGTAGGGGGAGGACGTAACACCCTCTATGGCTACACCTTC,CASSQEVGGGRNTLYGYTF
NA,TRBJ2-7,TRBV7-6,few,TGTGCCAGTCTGGCAGGAGGCTCCTACGAGCAGTACTTC,CASLAGGSYEQYF
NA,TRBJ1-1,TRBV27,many,TGTGCCAGCAGTTTAAGCAGGGGAGGGACTGAAGCTTTCTTT,CASSLSRGGTEAFF
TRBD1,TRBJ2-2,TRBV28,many,TGTGCCAGCAGTTTACAGGACAGGGTTTCCGGGGAGCTGTTTTTT,CASSLQDRVSGELFF
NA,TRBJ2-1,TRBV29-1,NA,TGCAGCGTTGCGGGGAAAATAACATACAATGAGCAGTTCTTC,CSVAGKITYNEQFF
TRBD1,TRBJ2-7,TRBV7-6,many,TGTGCCAGCAGCGCATCCGGGACAGGGCGGGTAATTTTCGAGCAGTACTTC,CASSASGTGRVIFEQYF
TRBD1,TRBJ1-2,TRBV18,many,TGTGCCAGCTCACCATTGGACAGGGCCTCCGTGTATGGCTACACCTTC,CASSPLDRASVYGYTF
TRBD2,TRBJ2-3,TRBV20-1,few,TGCAGTGCTCGGGGGGGTACAGATACGCAGTATTTT,CSARGGTDTQYF
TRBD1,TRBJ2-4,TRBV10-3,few,TGTGCCATCAGTGTAACAGGGGGGGCCAAAAACATTCAGTACTTC,CAISVTGGAKNIQYF
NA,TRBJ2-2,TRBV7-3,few,TGTGCCAGCAGCCCCCAGAGCCCCGGGGAGCTGTTTTTT,CASSPQSPGELFF
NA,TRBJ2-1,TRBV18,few,TGTGCCAGCTCACCAGGAGGGAAGGCCTACAATGAGCAGTTCTTC,CASSPGGKAYNEQFF
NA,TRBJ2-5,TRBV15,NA,TGTGCCACCAGCAGAGATCCTCAAGCGGGACAGGAACAAGAGACCCAGTACTTC,CATSRDPQAGQEQETQYF
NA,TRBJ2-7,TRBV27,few,TGTGCCAGCAGTTTAAGCCCGACTAGCTACGAGCAGTACTTC,CASSLSPTSYEQYF
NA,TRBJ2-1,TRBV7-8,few,TGTGCCAGCAGCTGGGGGGTGACGGGTGAGCAGTTCTTC,CASSWGVTGEQFF
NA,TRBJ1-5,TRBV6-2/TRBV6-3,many,TGTGCCACCTCGTACTCAGGGGGCAATCAGCCCCAGCATTTT,CATSYSGGNQPQHF
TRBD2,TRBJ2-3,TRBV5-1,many,TGCGCCAGCAGTTCGACTAGCGGGGGTCCCGGAGATACGCAGTATTTT,CASSSTSGGPGDTQYF
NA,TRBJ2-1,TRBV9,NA,TGTGCCAGCAGCGGGTGGACCTCCTACAATGAGCAGTTCTTC,CASSGWTSYNEQFF
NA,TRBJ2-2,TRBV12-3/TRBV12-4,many,TGTGCCAGCAACTGGGACCCGGTCCCCACCGGGGAGCTGTTTTTT,CASNWDPVPTGELFF
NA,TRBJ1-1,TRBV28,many,TGTGCCAGCAGTTCAGGACAGCAGAACACTGAAGCTTTCTTT,CASSSGQQNTEAFF
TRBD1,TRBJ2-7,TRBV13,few,TGTGCCAGCAGCCCAGGGACAGGGGGAATTTCGTACGAGCAGTACTTC,CASSPGTGGISYEQYF
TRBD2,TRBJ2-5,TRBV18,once,TGTGCCAACTCACCTGGCGGGGGGCAAGAGACCCAGTACTTC,CANSPGGGQETQYF
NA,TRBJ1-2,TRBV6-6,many,TGTGCCAGCAGTTATTTGGCAGGCCCAACTGGCTACACCTTC,CASSYLAGPTGYTF
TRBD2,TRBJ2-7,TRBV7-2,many,TGTGCCAGCAGCCAACGGGCGGGAGCCCACGAGCAGTACTTC,CASSQRAGAHEQYF
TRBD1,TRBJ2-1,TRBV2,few,TGTGTCAGCAGCCGGGACAGCTCCTACAATGAGCAGTTCTTC,CVSSRDSSYNEQFF
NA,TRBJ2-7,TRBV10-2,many,TGCGCCAGCAGCACAGGGAGTTACTACGAGCAGTACTTC,CASSTGSYYEQYF
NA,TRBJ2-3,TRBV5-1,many,TGCGCCAGCAGCTCCGGCACAGATACGCAGTATTTT,CASSSGTDTQYF
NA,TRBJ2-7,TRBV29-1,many,TGCAGCGTTGAGGTCTGGGGGTCGACCTACGAGCAGTACTTC,CSVEVWGSTYEQYF
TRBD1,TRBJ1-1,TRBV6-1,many,TGTGCCAGCAGTCACAGGGGGAGGAACACTGAAGCTTTCTTT,CASSHRGRNTEAFF
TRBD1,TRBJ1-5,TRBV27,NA,TGTGCCAGCAGCCTCACAGGGGTCAATCAGCCCCAGCATTTT,CASSLTGVNQPQHF
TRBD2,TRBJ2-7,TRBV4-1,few,TGCGCCAGCAGCCGCGAGAAGCGGGAGCCCTACGAGCAGTACTTC,CASSREKREPYEQYF
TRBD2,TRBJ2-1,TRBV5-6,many,TGTGCCAGCAGCTTGTTTTCCGGGACTACCTATGAGCAGTTCTTC,CASSLFSGTTYEQFF
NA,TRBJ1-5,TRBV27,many,TGTGCCAGCAGTCCCCGTTTGGGTTATCCTCAGCCCCAGCATTTT,CASSPRLGYPQPQHF
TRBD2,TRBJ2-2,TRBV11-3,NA,TGTGCCAGCAAACGACTAGCGGGGGCCACCGGGGAGCTGTTTTTT,CASKRLAGATGELFF
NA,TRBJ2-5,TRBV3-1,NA,TGTGCCAGCAGCCGGAAGCAAGAGACCCAGTACTTC,CASSRKQETQYF
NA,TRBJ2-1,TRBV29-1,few,TGCAGCTCGGGAAGGGGAGGTGAGCAGTTCTTC,CSSGRGGEQFF
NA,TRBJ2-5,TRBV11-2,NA,TGTGCCAGCAGCGGATCCCCGGAAGAGACCCAGTACTTC,CASSGSPEETQYF
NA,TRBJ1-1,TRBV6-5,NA,TGTGCCAGCGTTAAGGAGCCGAACACTGAAGCTTTCTTT,CASVKEPNTEAFF
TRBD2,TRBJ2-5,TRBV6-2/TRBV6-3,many,TGTGCCAGCAGTTATACGGGCGGGAGCCAAGAGACCCAGTACTTC,CASSYTGGSQETQYF
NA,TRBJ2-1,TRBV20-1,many,TGCAGTGCTAGAGATTCGGAAACCGAGCAGTTCTTC,CSARDSETEQFF
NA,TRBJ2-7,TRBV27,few,TGTGCCAGCAGTTTATTTGTCAGCTCCTACGAGCAGTACTTC,CASSLFVSSYEQYF
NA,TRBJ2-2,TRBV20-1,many,TGCAGTGCTAGCAACTCCGACTCCCTGGACACCGGGGAGCTGTTTTTT,CSASNSDSLDTGELFF
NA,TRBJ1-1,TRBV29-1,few,TGCAGCGTTGAAGGCGAAGCTTTCTTT,CSVEGEAFF
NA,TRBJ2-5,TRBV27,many,TGTGCCAGCAGTTTCCGAAAGACCCAGTACTTC,CASSFRKTQYF
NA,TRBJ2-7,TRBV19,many,TGTGCCAGTAGTCCCCTAAAAACAGGGTTGAGCTACGAGCAGTACTTC,CASSPLKTGLSYEQYF
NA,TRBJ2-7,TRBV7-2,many,TGTGCCAGCAGCTCACTGGGGCAGACCTTAACTTACGAGCAGTACTTC,CASSSLGQTLTYEQYF
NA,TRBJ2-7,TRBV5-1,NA,TGCGCCAGCAGCACCGGGACCGGTCTCTCCGAGCAGTACTTC,CASSTGTGLSEQYF
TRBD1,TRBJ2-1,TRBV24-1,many,TGTGCCACCAGTGATTCGGGACAGGCAAAGGGTGAGCAGTTCTTC,CATSDSGQAKGEQFF
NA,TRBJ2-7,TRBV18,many,TGTGCCAGCTCACCCGCTCGGGGGGCCTCCGACTACGAGCAGTACTTC,CASSPARGASDYEQYF
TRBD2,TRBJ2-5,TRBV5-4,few,TGTGCCAGCAGCTTGCTAAGACTAGCGGGAGATGTGGAGACCCAGTACTTC,CASSLLRLAGDVETQYF